This TCR beta chain was obtained from a study of blood T cell repertoires in COVID-19. Across the study: COVID-19 samples from acute and convalescent phases originated in the United States, Italy and Spain.

Original analysis: Counts of nucleated cells, estimated from reference gene primer amplification, were obtained. This table comes from immunoSEQ multiplex PCR, and its TCRdb copy is limited to in-frame clones, with some not included. Clone size and V and J calls were adopted from that table, with D and trimming inferred from the DNA. The sample carries about 260,000 clones, 84% recorded once. The V gene lost 5 bases and the J gene lost 2 bases, with 11 bases spanning the gap. Per the germline V gene, CDR1 is SGHDN and CDR2 is FVKESK. This CDR3 has 14 amino acids. This sequence originates from a human donor in a cohort sampled during active COVID-19. The sequenced sample was peripheral blood. This chain links TRBV14 with TRBJ2-3; a possible D gene is TRBD1 (6 bases). CDR3 DNA sequence: TGTGCCAGCAGCGACAGGTCCCTCACAGATACGCAGTATTTT. This gives the protein CASSDRSLTDTQYF. Full variable domain (remainder filled in from reference TRBV14 and TRBJ2-3): EAGVTQFPSHSVIEKGQTVTLRCDPISGHDNLYWYRRVMGKEIKFLLHFVKESKQDESGMPNNRFLAERTGGTYSTLKVQPAELEDSGVYFCASSDRSLTDTQYFGPGTRLTVL.